The 8 T cell receptor beta chains listed next were all sequenced from one sample in a study of blood T cell repertoires in COVID-19. The method was immunoSEQ multiplex PCR; TCRdb's version includes in-frame clones alone and lacks a portion of them. This table holds some 95,000 clones, 80% found once. Sample: peripheral blood. These receptors all stem from a man in his fifties or sixties who had recovered from COVID-19.

This clone showed up just a few times. The chain combines TRBV19 with TRBJ1-1, with 7 bases identical to TRBD1. Trimming removed 3 bases from V and 5 bases from J; junction bases left unmatched: 18. The CDR3 totals 18 residues. From germline, CDR1 is LNHDA and CDR2 SQIVND (reference sequence). In nucleotides, the CDR3 is TGTGCCAGTAGTATTTCAATTTATTCCACAGGGGCGAGGACTGAAGCTTTCTTT. Translation: CASSISIYSTGARTEAFF.

The V gene is TRBV19, the J gene TRBJ2-5; 10 bases are shared with TRBD1. The CDR3 runs 14 residues. Per germline, CDR1 LNHDA and CDR2 SQIVND (reference sequence). J gave up 4 bases and V 6 bases, and 5 bases lay outside the gene matches. The CDR3 loop is CASRLGQGPETQYF. In DNA, the CDR3 is TGTGCCAGTAGGCTGGGACAGGGGCCAGAGACCCAGTACTTC. Full variable domain (outside the CDR3, taken from reference TRBV19 and TRBJ2-5): DGGITQSPKYLFRKEGQNVTLSCEQNLNHDAMYWYRQDPGQGLRLIYYSQIVNDFQKGDIAEGYSVSREKKESFPLTVTSAQKNPTAFYLCASRLGQGPETQYFGPGTRLLVL.

Notes on this clone: Other DNA sequences within the sample encode an identical CDR3. The V and J genes are TRBV6-5 and TRBJ1-5; maybe TRBD1 (5 bases). There are 12 residues in the CDR3. V gave up 6 bases and J gave up 7 bases, with 10 bases separating them. The germline V gene encodes CDR1 MNHEY and CDR2 SVGAGI. CDR3 sequence reads: CASSPGGQPQHF. For the CDR3, the DNA is TGTGCCAGCAGCCCCGGGGGGCAGCCCCAGCATTTT.

The rearrangement links TRBV27 to TRBJ1-6, with TRBD1 matching 7 bases. The CDR3 runs 16 residues. V gave up 6 bases and J gave up 5 bases; unmatched junction bases: 10. The germline V gene has CDR1 MNHEY and CDR2 SMNVEV (reference sequence). This chain's CDR3 is CASRDGRQGNNSPLHF. DNA for the CDR3: TGTGCCAGCAGGGACGGCAGACAGGGCAATAATTCACCCCTCCACTTT.

The rearrangement uses TRBV7-6 and TRBJ2-5; 7 bases are a match to TRBD1. The CDR3 is made up of 15 amino acids. The J segment lost 5 bases and the V segment lost 1 base, leaving 7 bases of the junction unmatched. The V gene's germline CDR1 is SGHVS and CDR2 FNYEAQ. Here the CDR3 DNA reads TGTGCCAGCAGCTTAGGACAGGGCCTCGTCGAGACCCAGTACTTC. Its translation is CASSLGQGLVETQYF.

The chain has TRBV21-1 and TRBJ1-2; TRBD1, as called in the table, went unchecked against the DNA. TRBV21-1 is a pseudogene locus. The CDR3 loop spans 19 amino acids. As DNA, the CDR3 is TGTGCCAGCACCCTACAAGACAGGGGCACCAACTTCGGTAACTATGGCTACACCTTC. It is translated as CASTLQDRGTNFGNYGYTF.

The chain employs TRBV2 and TRBJ1-2; the match to TRBD1 covers 8 bases. Germline V gene data show CDR1 as SNHLY and CDR2 as FYNNEI. This CDR3 is 13 amino acids long. With 5 bases clipped from V and 4 bases from J, the junction kept 3 bases outside the gene matches. CDR3 nucleotides: TGTGCCAGCAGTACTACAGGGGGCTATGGCTACACCTTC. Translation: CASSTTGGYGYTF.

This chain links TRBV27 with TRBJ2-2; TRBD2 might be the D (6 bases). The V gene's germline CDR1 is MNHEY and CDR2 SMNVEV (reference sequence). The V end lost 3 bases, the J end lost 4 bases, and 12 bases lay between the germline ends. The CDR3 is 15 residues long. The CDR3 loop is CASSFEAGLTGELFF. Here the CDR3 DNA reads TGTGCCAGCAGTTTCGAAGCGGGCCTCACCGGGGAGCTGTTTTTT.